The 2 T cell receptor beta chains below come from one sample, sequenced in a study of T-cell reconstitution after alpha-beta-depleted transplantation in children. Unique molecular identifiers were incorporated when the TCRbeta library was constructed. TCRdb re-derived calls from the PCR reads in MiXCR, one entry per CDR3 protein. The sample includes 250,000 to 400,000 distinct CDR3 sequences, 23% seen only once; the top ten take roughly 11%. Sample: PBMCs, mostly from graft donor cells, taken 180 days after TCRalphabeta/CD19-depleted stem cell transplant. The receptors originated from a male patient between 10 and 17 years old who had a stem cell transplant for acute lymphoblastic leukemia, so the T cells may come from the graft donor.

The V and J genes are TRBV7-3 and TRBJ1-2; the match to TRBD1 covers 8 bases. J lost 5 bases, V lost 0 bases, and 14 bases had no gene match. CDR1 and CDR2 (germline): SGHTA, FQGTGA. CDR3 length equals 18 residues. CDR3 sequence: CASSLTWDRLLFWYGYTF. CDR3 nucleotide sequence: TGTGCCAGCAGCTTAACTTGGGACAGGCTCCTATTCTGGTATGGCTACACCTTC. Based on the CDR3 plus reference TRBV7-3 and TRBJ1-2, the full variable domain is GAGVSQTPSNKVTEKGKYVELRCDPISGHTALYWYRQSLGQGPEFLIYFQGTGAADDSGLPNDRFFAVRPEGSVSTLKIQRTERGDSAVYLCASSLTWDRLLFWYGYTFGSGTRLTVV.

J is TRBJ2-7 and V is TRBV28, with TRBD2 matching over 9 bases. The V gene's germline CDR1 is MDHEN and CDR2 SYDVKM. With 7 bases clipped from V and 3 bases from J, the junction kept 1 base outside the gene matches. The CDR3 totals 12 residues. The CDR3 here is CASTTSGYEQYF. DNA of the CDR3: TGTGCCAGCACGACTAGCGGCTACGAGCAGTACTTC.